The clone carrying this T cell receptor (beta chain) was seen a handful of times. CDR1 and CDR2 (germline): MNHNY, SVGAGI (reference sequence). The V gene lost 7 bases and the J gene lost 2 bases, with 15 bases spanning the gap. The length of the CDR3 is 14 residues. This sample was included in a study of cytomegalovirus exposure and HLA in healthy donors. The protocol was immunoSEQ multiplex PCR, while the TCRdb copy is restricted to in-frame clones and leaves out a portion. The table shows 97,000 or so clones, with roughly 87% occurring only once. Sample: PBMCs. This receptor was identified in a woman aged 25 to 39 in good health and CMV-seronegative. The J gene is TRBJ2-7, the V gene TRBV6-6, with D possibly TRBD2 on 5 matching bases. The CDR3 region has the DNA TGTGCCAGCACCCGAGGACTGGTAGCCTACGAGCAGTACTTC. Amino acid sequence: CASTRGLVAYEQYF.